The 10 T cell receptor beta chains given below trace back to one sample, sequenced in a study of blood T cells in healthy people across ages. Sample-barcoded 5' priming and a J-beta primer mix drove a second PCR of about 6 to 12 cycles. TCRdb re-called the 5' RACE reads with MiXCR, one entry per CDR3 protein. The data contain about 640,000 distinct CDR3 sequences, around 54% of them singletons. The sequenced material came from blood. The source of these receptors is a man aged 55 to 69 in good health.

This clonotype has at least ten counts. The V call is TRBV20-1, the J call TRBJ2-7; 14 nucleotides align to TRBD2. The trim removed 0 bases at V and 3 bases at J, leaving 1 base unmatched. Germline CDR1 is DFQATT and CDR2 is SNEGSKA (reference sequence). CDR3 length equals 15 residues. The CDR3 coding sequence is TGCAGTGCTAGAGATGGGACTAGCGGGGGCTACGAGCAGTACTTC. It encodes CSARDGTSGGYEQYF.

The CDR3 sequence is CASRPTGFQETQYF. DNA for the CDR3: TGTGCCAGCAGACCCACAGGGTTCCAAGAGACCCAGTACTTC. The chain has TRBV27 and TRBJ2-5, with D tentatively TRBD1 (6 bases). The V end lost 6 bases, the J end lost 1 base, and 12 bases lay between the germline ends. This CDR3 has 14 amino acids. Germline lookup yields CDR1 MNHEY and CDR2 SMNVEV (reference sequence).

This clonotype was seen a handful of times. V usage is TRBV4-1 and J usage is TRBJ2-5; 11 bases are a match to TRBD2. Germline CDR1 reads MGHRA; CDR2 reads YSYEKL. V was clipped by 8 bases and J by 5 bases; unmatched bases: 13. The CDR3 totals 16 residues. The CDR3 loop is CASHATGASGRETQYF. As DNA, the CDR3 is TGCGCCAGCCACGCAACGGGCGCTAGCGGGAGGGAGACCCAGTACTTC.

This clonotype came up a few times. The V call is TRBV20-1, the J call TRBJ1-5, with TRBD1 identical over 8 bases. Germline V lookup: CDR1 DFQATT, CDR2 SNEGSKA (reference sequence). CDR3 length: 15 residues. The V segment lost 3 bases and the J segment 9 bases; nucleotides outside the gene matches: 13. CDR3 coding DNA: TGCAGTGCTAGGGGTGGACAGGGTATCATCCGGCCCCAGCATTTT. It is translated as CSARGGQGIIRPQHF.

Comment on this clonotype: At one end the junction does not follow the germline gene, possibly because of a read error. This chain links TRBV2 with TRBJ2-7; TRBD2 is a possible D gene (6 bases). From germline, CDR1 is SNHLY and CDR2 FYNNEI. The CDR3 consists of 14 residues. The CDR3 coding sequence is TGTGCCAGTAGTGCTGGTGGCGGGGCCTACGAGCAGTACTTC. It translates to CASSAGGGAYEQYF.

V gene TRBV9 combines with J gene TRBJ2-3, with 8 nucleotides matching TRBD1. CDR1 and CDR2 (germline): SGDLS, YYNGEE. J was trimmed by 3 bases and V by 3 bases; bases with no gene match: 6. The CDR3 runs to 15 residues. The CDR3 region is CASSATGERTDTQYF. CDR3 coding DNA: TGTGCCAGCAGCGCGACAGGGGAAAGGACAGATACGCAGTATTTT.

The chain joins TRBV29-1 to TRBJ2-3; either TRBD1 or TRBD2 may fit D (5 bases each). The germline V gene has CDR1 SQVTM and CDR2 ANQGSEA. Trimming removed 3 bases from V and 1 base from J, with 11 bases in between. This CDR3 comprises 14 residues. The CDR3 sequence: CSVERGGRTDTQYF. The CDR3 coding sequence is TGCAGCGTTGAGCGTGGGGGACGCACAGATACGCAGTATTTT.

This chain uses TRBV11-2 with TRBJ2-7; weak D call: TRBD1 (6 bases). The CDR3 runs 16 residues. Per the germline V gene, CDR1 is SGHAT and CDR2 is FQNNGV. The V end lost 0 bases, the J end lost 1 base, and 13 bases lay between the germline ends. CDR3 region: CASSLDPRTGSYEQYF. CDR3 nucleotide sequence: TGTGCCAGCAGCTTAGATCCCCGAACAGGGTCCTACGAGCAGTACTTC.

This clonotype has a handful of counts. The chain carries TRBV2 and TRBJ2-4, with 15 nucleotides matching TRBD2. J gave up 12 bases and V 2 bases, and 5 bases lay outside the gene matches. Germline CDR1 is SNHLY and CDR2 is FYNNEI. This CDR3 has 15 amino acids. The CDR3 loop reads CASSELGLAGGGQYF. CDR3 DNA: TGTGCCAGCAGTGAATTGGGACTAGCGGGGGGCGGTCAGTACTTC.

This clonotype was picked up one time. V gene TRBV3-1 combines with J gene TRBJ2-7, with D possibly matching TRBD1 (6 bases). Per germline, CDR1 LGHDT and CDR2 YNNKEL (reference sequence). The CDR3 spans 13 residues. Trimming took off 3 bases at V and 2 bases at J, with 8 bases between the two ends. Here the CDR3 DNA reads TGTGCCAGCAGCCACCAGGGGACCTACGAGCAGTACTTC. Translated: CASSHQGTYEQYF.